A selection of T cell receptor beta chains follows, all from one sample in a study of blood T cell repertoires in COVID-19. Clones were read by immunoSEQ multiplex PCR, and TCRdb kept only the in-frame ones, dropping some. The sample carries around 99,000 clones, roughly 88% recorded once. Sequenced input: peripheral blood. These receptors came from a woman older than 75 with active or convalescent COVID-19. CDR3s include the opening cysteine and the closing phenylalanine or tryptophan. The D gene is left open where the match is weak. Size is omitted from some rows. Given values are once, few, many or a class for expanded clones.

V,J,size,D,CDR3,DNA
TRBV7-9,TRBJ2-5,.,TRBD2,CASSTPGSGRRWYQETQYF,TGTGCCAGCAGCACCCCGGGTAGCGGGAGACGTTGGTACCAAGAGACCCAGTACTTC
TRBV6-5,TRBJ1-2,.,.,CASSTREGHFSYTF,TGTGCCAGCTCAACCAGGGAGGGTCATTTCAGCTACACCTTC
TRBV7-3,TRBJ2-6,.,.,CASSLFGQGSGANVLTF,TGTGCCAGCAGCTTATTCGGGCAGGGGTCTGGGGCCAACGTCCTGACTTTC
TRBV29-1,TRBJ2-2,.,TRBD2,CSVAGLAGANTGELFF,TGCAGCGTGGCGGGACTAGCGGGAGCGAACACCGGGGAGCTGTTTTTT
TRBV5-1,TRBJ2-6,.,TRBD1,CASSSTGQTNSGANVLTF,TGCGCCAGCAGCTCGACGGGACAGACCAACTCTGGGGCCAACGTCCTGACTTTC
TRBV9,TRBJ2-3,few,.,CASSVGGGAYTDTQYF,TGTGCCAGCAGCGTAGGCGGGGGCGCTTATACAGATACGCAGTATTTT
TRBV7-9,TRBJ2-7,.,.,CASTPVHEQYF,TGTGCCAGCACCCCGGTCCACGAGCAGTACTTC
TRBV29-1,TRBJ1-2,.,.,CSVAVRNYGYTF,TGCAGCGTTGCGGTGAGGAACTATGGCTACACCTTC
TRBV12-3/TRBV12-4,TRBJ1-1,.,.,CASSLLPQDEAFF,TGTGCCAGCAGTTTACTCCCTCAGGATGAAGCTTTCTTT
TRBV5-1,TRBJ2-2,.,.,CASSLERQSYGLFF,TGCGCCAGCAGCTTGGAGCGGCAATCTTATGGGCTGTTTTTT
TRBV3-1/TRBV3-2,TRBJ2-5,.,.,CASSQPWAGETQYF,TGTGCCAGCAGCCAACCCTGGGCAGGGGAGACCCAGTACTTC
TRBV6-5,TRBJ1-2,.,TRBD1,CASRETGARGYTF,TGTGCCAGCAGGGAGACAGGGGCGAGGGGCTACACCTTC
TRBV11-1,TRBJ1-1,.,TRBD1,CASSLGQGAWTEAFF,TGTGCCAGCAGCTTAGGCCAGGGGGCGTGGACTGAAGCTTTCTTT
TRBV9,TRBJ1-1,few,TRBD1,CASSATGGAGTEAFF,TGTGCCAGCAGCGCGACAGGGGGCGCGGGCACTGAAGCTTTCTTT
TRBV3-1/TRBV3-2,TRBJ2-5,.,TRBD1,CASSPRQGASETQYF,TGTGCCAGCAGCCCCAGGCAGGGGGCGAGTGAGACCCAGTACTTC
TRBV27,TRBJ2-7,.,.,CASSLQGIHEQYF,TGTGCCAGCAGTCTACAGGGTATCCACGAGCAGTACTTC
TRBV5-6,TRBJ1-1,few,.,CASSWNGLEAFF,TGTGCCAGCAGCTGGAACGGGTTGGAAGCTTTCTTT
TRBV5-1,TRBJ1-1,.,TRBD1,CASSQGVDTEAFF,TGCGCCAGCAGTCAGGGGGTGGACACTGAAGCTTTCTTT
TRBV9,TRBJ2-1,.,TRBD2,CASSVSGSSGNEQFF,TGTGCCAGCAGCGTTAGCGGGAGTTCGGGGAATGAGCAGTTCTTC
TRBV18,TRBJ1-1,.,.,CASSSLTGVANTEAFF,TGTGCCAGCTCATCTTTGACAGGAGTGGCGAACACTGAAGCTTTCTTT
TRBV7-2,TRBJ1-5,once,.,CASSRQWNQPQHF,TGTGCCAGCAGCCGACAGTGGAATCAGCCCCAGCATTTT
TRBV12-3/TRBV12-4,TRBJ1-2,once,TRBD1,CASSSDPDRATF,TGTGCCAGCAGTTCCGACCCGGACAGGGCCACCTTC
TRBV27,TRBJ1-1,.,.,CASQGGGASDTEAFF,TGTGCCAGTCAAGGCGGGGGGGCGTCGGACACTGAAGCTTTCTTT
TRBV5-1,TRBJ2-1,.,.,CASSLGEYEQFF,TGCGCCAGCAGCTTGGGGGAGTATGAGCAGTTCTTC
TRBV5-1,TRBJ1-5,once,.,CASSLAGVMGQPQHF,TGCGCCAGCAGCTTGGCCGGGGTTATGGGGCAGCCCCAGCATTTT
TRBV2,TRBJ2-5,many,.,CASSQGPAAQYF,TGTGCCAGCAGTCAAGGACCGGCGGCCCAGTACTTC
TRBV12-3/TRBV12-4,TRBJ1-4,.,.,CASRDLEGEKLFF,TGTGCCAGCAGGGACTTGGAGGGGGAAAAACTGTTTTTT
TRBV25-1,TRBJ1-1,.,.,CASSANTGNMNTEAFF,TGTGCCAGCAGTGCTAATACAGGGAACATGAACACTGAAGCTTTCTTT
TRBV5-1,TRBJ2-1,.,TRBD1,CASSPTPGQSYNEQFF,TGCGCCAGCAGCCCAACCCCGGGACAGAGTTACAATGAGCAGTTCTTC
TRBV5-1,TRBJ2-7,.,TRBD1,CASSGGQQIYEQYF,TGCGCCAGCAGCGGGGGACAGCAAATCTACGAGCAGTACTTC
TRBV19,TRBJ2-1,.,.,CASSMRRVSSGNEQFF,TGTGCCAGTAGTATGAGGCGGGTAAGCTCCGGCAATGAGCAGTTCTTC
TRBV27,TRBJ2-6,few,.,CASTPLGASGANVLTF,TGTGCCAGCACCCCCTTGGGGGCCTCTGGGGCCAACGTCCTGACTTTC
TRBV28,TRBJ2-7,once,TRBD2,CASSFPLAGAIRYEQYF,TGTGCCAGCAGTTTTCCCCTAGCGGGAGCAATAAGGTACGAGCAGTACTTC
TRBV19,TRBJ1-5,.,.,CASSDYSYSNQPQHF,TGTGCCAGTAGCGATTACAGTTATAGCAATCAGCCCCAGCATTTT
TRBV2,TRBJ2-1,.,.,CASSARSSYNEQFF,TGTGCCAGCAGTGCTAGAAGCTCCTACAATGAGCAGTTCTTC
TRBV7-2,TRBJ1-6,.,.,CASSLGFRLQGSPLHF,TGTGCCAGCAGCTTAGGATTTCGGCTACAGGGTTCACCCCTCCACTTT
TRBV28,TRBJ2-3,once,TRBD2,CAGGGGTDTQYF,TGTGCTGGCGGGGGGGGCACAGATACGCAGTATTTT
TRBV18,TRBJ2-6,.,TRBD1,CASSRLGQGSTGANVLTF,TGTGCCAGCTCACGCCTGGGACAGGGGAGCACTGGGGCCAACGTCCTGACTTTC